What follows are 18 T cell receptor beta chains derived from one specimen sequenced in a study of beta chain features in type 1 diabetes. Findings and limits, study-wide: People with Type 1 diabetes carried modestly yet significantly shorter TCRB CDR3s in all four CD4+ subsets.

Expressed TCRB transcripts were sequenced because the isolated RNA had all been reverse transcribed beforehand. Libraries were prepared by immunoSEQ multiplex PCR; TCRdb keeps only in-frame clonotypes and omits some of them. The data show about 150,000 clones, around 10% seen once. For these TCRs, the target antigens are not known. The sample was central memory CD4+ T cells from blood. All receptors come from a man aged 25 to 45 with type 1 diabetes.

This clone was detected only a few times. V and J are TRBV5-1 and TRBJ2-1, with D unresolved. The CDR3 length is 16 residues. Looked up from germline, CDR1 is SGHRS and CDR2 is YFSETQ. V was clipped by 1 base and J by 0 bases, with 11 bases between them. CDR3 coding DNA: TGCGCCAGCAGCTTGTCCGGTATGAGCTCCTACAATGAGCAGTTCTTC. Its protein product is CASSLSGMSSYNEQFF.

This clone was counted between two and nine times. The CDR3 loop reads CASSLGGDTEAFF. CDR3 coding DNA: TGCGCCAGCAGCTTGGGGGGGGACACTGAAGCTTTCTTT. The V gene is TRBV5-1, the J gene TRBJ1-1; the D gene is possibly TRBD1 (5 bases). V lost 0 bases to trimming and J lost 3 bases, with 6 bases between them. Germline CDR1 is SGHRS and CDR2 is YFSETQ. The CDR3 runs to 13 residues.

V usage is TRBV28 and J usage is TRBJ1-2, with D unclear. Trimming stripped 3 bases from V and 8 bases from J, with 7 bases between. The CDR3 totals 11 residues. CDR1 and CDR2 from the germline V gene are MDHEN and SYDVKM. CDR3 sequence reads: CASSLQSGYTF. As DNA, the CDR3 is TGTGCCAGCAGTTTGCAGTCGGGCTACACCTTC.

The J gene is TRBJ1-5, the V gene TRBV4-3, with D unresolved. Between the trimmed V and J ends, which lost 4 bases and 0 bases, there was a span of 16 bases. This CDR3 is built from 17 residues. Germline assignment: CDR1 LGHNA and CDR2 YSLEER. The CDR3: CASSPQAGQNSNQPQHF. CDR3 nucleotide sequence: TGCGCCAGCAGCCCCCAGGCAGGTCAGAATAGCAATCAGCCCCAGCATTTT.

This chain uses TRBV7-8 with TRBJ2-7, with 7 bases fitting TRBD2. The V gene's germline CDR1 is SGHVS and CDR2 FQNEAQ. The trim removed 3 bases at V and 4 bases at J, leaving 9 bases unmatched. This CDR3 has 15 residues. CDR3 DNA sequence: TGTGCCAGCAGCTTTCCCCCGGGGGGAGTTTACGAGCAGTACTTC. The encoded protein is CASSFPPGGVYEQYF.

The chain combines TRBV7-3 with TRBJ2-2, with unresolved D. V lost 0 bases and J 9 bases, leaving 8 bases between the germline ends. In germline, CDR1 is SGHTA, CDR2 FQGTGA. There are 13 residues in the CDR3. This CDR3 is CASSLTGSRELFF. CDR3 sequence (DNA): TGTGCCAGCAGCTTAACGGGCTCCAGGGAGCTGTTTTTT.

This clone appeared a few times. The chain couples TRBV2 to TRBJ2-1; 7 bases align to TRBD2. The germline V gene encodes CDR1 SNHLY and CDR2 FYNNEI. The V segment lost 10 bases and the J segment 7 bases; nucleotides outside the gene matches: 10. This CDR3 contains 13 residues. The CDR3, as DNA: TGTGCCAAAGAGGGAGGGGCTGGGAATGAGCAGTTCTTC. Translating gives CAKEGGAGNEQFF.

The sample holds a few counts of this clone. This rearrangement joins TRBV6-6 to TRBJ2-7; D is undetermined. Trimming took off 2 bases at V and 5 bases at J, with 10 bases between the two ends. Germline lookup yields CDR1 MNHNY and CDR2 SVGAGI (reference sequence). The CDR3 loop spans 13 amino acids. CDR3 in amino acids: CASSYRLPDEQYF. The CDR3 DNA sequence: TGTGCCAGCAGTTACCGTCTTCCGGACGAGCAGTACTTC.

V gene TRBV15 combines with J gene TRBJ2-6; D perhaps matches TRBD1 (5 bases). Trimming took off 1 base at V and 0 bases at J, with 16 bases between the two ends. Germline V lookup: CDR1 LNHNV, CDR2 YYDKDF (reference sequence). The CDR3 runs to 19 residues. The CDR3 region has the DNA TGTGCCACCAGCAGAGGAGGAAGGACACGTTACTCTGGGGCCAACGTCCTGACTTTC. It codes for CATSRGGRTRYSGANVLTF.

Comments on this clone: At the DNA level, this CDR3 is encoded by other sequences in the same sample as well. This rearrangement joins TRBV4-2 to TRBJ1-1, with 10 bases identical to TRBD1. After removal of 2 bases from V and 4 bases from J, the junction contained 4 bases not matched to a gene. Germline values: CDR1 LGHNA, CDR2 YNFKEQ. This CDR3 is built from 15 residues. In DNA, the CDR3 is TGTGCCAGCAGCCAACCGGGACAGGGGAGCACTGAAGCTTTCTTT. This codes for CASSQPGQGSTEAFF.

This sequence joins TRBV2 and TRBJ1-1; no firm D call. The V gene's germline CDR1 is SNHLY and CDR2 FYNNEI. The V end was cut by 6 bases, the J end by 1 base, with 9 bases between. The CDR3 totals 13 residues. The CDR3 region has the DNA TGTGCCAGCAGCCAGGAAAGGAACACTGAAGCTTTCTTT. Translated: CASSQERNTEAFF. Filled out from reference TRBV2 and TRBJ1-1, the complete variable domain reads EPEVTQTPSHQVTQMGQEVILRCVPISNHLYFYWYRQILGQKVEFLVSFYNNEISEKSEIFDDQFSVERPDGSNFTLKIRSTKLEDSAMYFCASSQERNTEAFFGQGTRLTVV.

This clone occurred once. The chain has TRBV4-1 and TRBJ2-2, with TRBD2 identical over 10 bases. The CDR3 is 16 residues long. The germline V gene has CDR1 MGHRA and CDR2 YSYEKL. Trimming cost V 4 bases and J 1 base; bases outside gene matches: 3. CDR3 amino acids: CASSPGLAENTGELFF. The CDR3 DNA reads TGCGCCAGCAGCCCAGGACTAGCGGAGAACACCGGGGAGCTGTTTTTT.

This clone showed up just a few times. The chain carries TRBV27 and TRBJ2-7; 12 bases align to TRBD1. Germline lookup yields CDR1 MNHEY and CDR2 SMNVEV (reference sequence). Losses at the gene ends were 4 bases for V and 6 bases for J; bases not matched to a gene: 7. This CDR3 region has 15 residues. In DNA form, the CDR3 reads TGTGCCAGCAGTTACGGGGACAGGGGGCCCTTCGAGCAGTACTTC. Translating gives CASSYGDRGPFEQYF.

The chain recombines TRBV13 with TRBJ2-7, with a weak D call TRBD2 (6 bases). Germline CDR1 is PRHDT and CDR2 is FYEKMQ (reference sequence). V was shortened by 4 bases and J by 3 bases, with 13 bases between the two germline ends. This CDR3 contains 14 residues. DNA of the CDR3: TGTGCCAGCAGCTCCATAGCGGAGGTCTACGAGCAGTACTTC. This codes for CASSSIAEVYEQYF.

Here the CDR3 reads CASSRDRANIQYF. For the CDR3, the DNA is TGCGCCAGCAGCAGGGACAGGGCCAACATTCAGTACTTC. The rearrangement joins TRBV5-1 to TRBJ2-4; 9 bases fit TRBD1. Trimming removed 4 bases from V and 7 bases from J; junction bases left unmatched: 3. The V gene's germline CDR1 is SGHRS and CDR2 YFSETQ. The CDR3 is 13 amino acids.

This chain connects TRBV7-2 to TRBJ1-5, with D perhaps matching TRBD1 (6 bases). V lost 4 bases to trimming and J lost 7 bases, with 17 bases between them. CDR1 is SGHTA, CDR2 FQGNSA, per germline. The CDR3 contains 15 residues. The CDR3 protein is CASSSQGDAKQPQHF. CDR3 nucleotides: TGTGCCAGCAGCTCACAGGGTGATGCGAAACAGCCCCAGCATTTT.

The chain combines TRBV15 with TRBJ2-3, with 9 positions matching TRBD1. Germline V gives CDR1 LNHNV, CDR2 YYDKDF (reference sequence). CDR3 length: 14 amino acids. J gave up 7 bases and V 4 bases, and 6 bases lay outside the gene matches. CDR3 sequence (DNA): TGTGCCACCAGCACCGGGACAGGGCAAAATACGCAGTATTTT. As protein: CATSTGTGQNTQYF.

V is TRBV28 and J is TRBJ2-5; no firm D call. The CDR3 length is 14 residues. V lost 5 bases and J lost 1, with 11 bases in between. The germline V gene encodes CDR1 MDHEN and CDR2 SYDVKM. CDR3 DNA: TGTGCCAGCAGTCTACTTAGATTCCAAGAGACCCAGTACTTC. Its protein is CASSLLRFQETQYF. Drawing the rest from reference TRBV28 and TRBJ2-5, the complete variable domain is DVKVTQSSRYLVKRTGEKVFLECVQDMDHENMFWYRQDPGLGLRLIYFSYDVKMKEKGDIPEGYSVSREKKERFSLILESASTNQTSMYLCASSLLRFQETQYFGPGTRLLVL.